This T cell receptor (beta chain) emerged from a study of OX40 agonist ivuxolimab in advanced cancers. Study at large: Cohort: 80% to 85% men, mean age about 60, aged about 20 to 85. Partial responses were recorded for three patients, including one with hepatocellular carcinoma and two with cutaneous melanoma. Study findings and constraints: The study observed clonal expansion of CD4+ and CD8+ blood T cells by week 6 at 0.1 to 3.0 mg/kg. Certain nonresponders additionally had low normalized T-cell clonal expansion.

The length of the CDR3 is 16 residues. Trimming at V came to 5 bases and at J to 2 bases, leaving 5 bases not matched to a gene. CDR1 and CDR2 (germline): SGHTA, FQGNSA. Profiled with immunoSEQ multiplex PCR; TCRdb holds only in-frame clones, not every one. The sample has 55,000 to 75,000 clones; approximately 90% are singletons. Points on this clone: The antigen remains unidentified.

The chain joins TRBV7-2 to TRBJ2-1, with 11 bases identical to TRBD1. The receptor's source is an adult with an advanced solid tumor such as melanoma, head and neck, liver or kidney cancer. Sequences were derived from CD4+ or CD8+ T cells sorted from blood, sampled in a trial of the OX40 agonist ivuxolimab. The CDR3 DNA follows: TGTGCCAGCAGCACCCGGACAGGGGGCACCTACAATGAGCAGTTCTTC. Protein product: CASSTRTGGTYNEQFF.